This T cell receptor (beta chain) was captured by sequencing in a study of molecular identifiers for immune sequencing clone quantification. Study observations and caveats: A shared barcode on identical TCR molecules could lead to underestimated sizes for highly expanded clones. One cell's worth of spiked Jurkat TCR RNA was reportedly detectable among approximately 980,000 naive cells.

V was clipped by 4 bases and J by 6 bases, with 10 bases between them. The germline V gene encodes CDR1 MGHDK and CDR2 SYGVNS. The CDR3 totals 13 residues. Sorted naive CD8 T cells, roughly 20,000 to 1,100,000, were sequenced from 10%, 30% or 50% RNA. Naive CD8 T cells, phenotype CD8+CD4-CCR7+CD45RA+, were sorted. The table lists this clonotype with many counts. Its matching antigen is unknown. One entry per CDR3 protein results from TCRdb running MiXCR on the PCR reads. The data show approximately 500,000 distinct CDR3 sequences, less than 30% seen once. The chain is built from TRBV25-1 and TRBJ2-1; tentative D call: TRBD1 (5 bases). This receptor was obtained from a human donor in good health. Some libraries in this study had Jurkat cell RNA spiked in. The sample was naive CD8+ T cells from blood, with Jurkat cell RNA spiked in. Subset defined: FACS-sorted CD8+CD4-CCR7+CD45RA+ naive T cells. The CDR3 region is CASSVSTVNEQFF. In DNA form, the CDR3 reads TGTGCCAGCAGTGTCTCGACAGTCAATGAGCAGTTCTTC. Full variable domain (outside the CDR3, taken from reference TRBV25-1 and TRBJ2-1): EADIYQTPRYLVIGTGKKITLECSQTMGHDKMYWYQQDPGMELHLIHYSYGVNSTEKGDLSSESTVSRIRTEHFPLTLESARPSHTSQYLCASSVSTVNEQFFGPGTRLTVL.